What follows describes a single T cell receptor (beta chain). The sample is drawn from a study of blood T cell repertoires in COVID-19. Across the whole study: Spain, Italy and the United States supplied samples that represented acute and convalescent COVID-19. From T cells, B-cell-depleted T cells, or PBMCs came the material, which was cDNA or gDNA.

How the authors handled the data: From reference gene primer amplification, estimates of nucleated cell counts were derived. Data came from immunoSEQ multiplex PCR; TCRdb stores just in-frame clones and leaves some out. The V and J calls and the clone size are those of that table, but D and trimming were determined from the DNA. The table records 100,000 to 150,000 clones, about four fifths of them present only once. The CDR3 consists of 13 residues. V lost 8 bases and J 4 bases, leaving 12 bases between the germline ends. Germline assignment: CDR1 LNHNV and CDR2 YYDKDF (reference sequence). This receptor was obtained from a man between 70 and 80 years old with acute or convalescent COVID-19. V usage is TRBV15 and J usage is TRBJ2-1; a possible D gene is TRBD1 (5 bases). Sequenced sample: peripheral blood. The CDR3 here is CATQGGFYNEQFF. Written as DNA, the CDR3 is TGTGCCACCCAGGGCGGCTTTTACAATGAGCAGTTCTTC.